These T cell receptor beta chains were read from a single sample in a study of shared clonotypes between healthy human individuals. The method was immunoSEQ multiplex PCR; TCRdb's version includes in-frame clones alone and lacks a portion of them. The sample includes millions of clones, 90% to 95% seen only once; the top ten take 0.11% to 0.15%. The sample consisted of naive CD4+ T cells sorted from blood. The receptors shown here come from a man aged 18 to 29 in good health. CDR3s include the opening cysteine and the closing phenylalanine or tryptophan. The order of the fields is D gene, J gene, V gene, clone size, CDR3 DNA, CDR3 protein. The D gene is left open where the match is weak. Not every row has a clone size; where given, it reads once, few, many or a size class.

>.|TRBJ1-2|TRBV2|.
TGTGCCAGCAGTCGGGACACCACTAACTATGGCTACACCTTC
CASSRDTTNYGYTF
>.|TRBJ1-2|TRBV5-4|.
TGTGCCAGCAGCTCCAAGGGTCCAGCCCAGAACTATGGCTACACCTTC
CASSSKGPAQNYGYTF
>TRBD1|TRBJ2-7|TRBV27|.
TGTGCCAGCAGACGGGACAGGGTAACCGCCTACGAGCAGTACTTC
CASRRDRVTAYEQYF
>TRBD2|TRBJ2-7|TRBV6-1|.
TGTGCCAGCAGAGGACTAGCGGGGCACTACGAGCAGTACTTC
CASRGLAGHYEQYF
>.|TRBJ2-5|TRBV28|.
TGTGCCAGCAGTTCACGTCTATTATTTCAAGAGACCCAGTACTTC
CASSSRLLFQETQYF
>TRBD2|TRBJ2-3|TRBV7-3|.
TGTGCCAGCAGCCGTAGCGGGGGGAGCACAGATACGCAGTATTTT
CASSRSGGSTDTQYF
>TRBD2|TRBJ2-1|TRBV6-1|.
TGTGCCAGCAGTGATGAACTACTAGCGGGAGGGCGCGATGAGCAGTTCTTC
CASSDELLAGGRDEQFF
>TRBD1|TRBJ1-5|TRBV6-1|.
TGTGCCAGCAGTGGTCGACAGGGGGGTTCAAATCAGCCCCAGCATTTT
CASSGRQGGSNQPQHF
>.|TRBJ2-7|TRBV6-5|.
TGTGCCAGCAGTAGATCCGGGACAACCTCCTACGAGCAGTACTTC
CASSRSGTTSYEQYF
>TRBD2|TRBJ2-5|TRBV5-6|.
TGTGCCAGCAGCTTGGGACTAGCAGGGGAGACCCAGTACTTC
CASSLGLAGETQYF
>TRBD2|TRBJ2-3|TRBV7-2|.
TGTGCCAGCAGCAAGCCGGGGGGAGTCACCACAGATACGCAGTATTTT
CASSKPGGVTTDTQYF
>.|TRBJ1-4|TRBV7-9|once
TGTGCCAGCAGCTTCCGTACGACAGATCCAACTAATGAAAAACTGTTTTTT
CASSFRTTDPTNEKLFF
>TRBD1|TRBJ2-7|TRBV15|.
TGTGCCACCAGCAGAGATCGAGGACAGGGGTCCTACGAGCAGTACTTC
CATSRDRGQGSYEQYF
>.|TRBJ1-6|TRBV13|.
TGTGCCAGCAGCCCTACAGGGAAAAAGGGTTCACCCCTCCACTTT
CASSPTGKKGSPLHF
>TRBD1|TRBJ1-3|TRBV15|.
TGTGCCACCAGCCCTTTCGCAGGGGGAACAGTGGCTGGAAACACCATATATTTT
CATSPFAGGTVAGNTIYF
>.|TRBJ1-2|TRBV19|.
TGTGCCAGTAAACCGACGTCCACTAACTATGGCTACACCTTC
CASKPTSTNYGYTF
>.|TRBJ1-6|TRBV6-1|.
TGTGCCAGCACCCAGGACAGATACTCACCCCTCCACTTT
CASTQDRYSPLHF
>.|TRBJ2-7|TRBV6-6|.
TGTGCCAGCAGTTACTCGAGACTGGGGTTTGCCTACGAGCAGTACTTC
CASSYSRLGFAYEQYF
>.|TRBJ2-7|TRBV6-6|.
TGTGCCAGCAGTTACTCGACCGGGGTCGAGCAGTACTTC
CASSYSTGVEQYF
>TRBD1|TRBJ1-6|TRBV10-3|.
TGTGCCATCAGTTTACAGGGGGTGAACTCCTATAATTCACCCCTCCACTTT
CAISLQGVNSYNSPLHF
>.|TRBJ2-5|TRBV7-2|.
TGTGCCAGCAGCTTAGGGCGGGTCGAGACCCAGTACTTC
CASSLGRVETQYF
>TRBD1|TRBJ2-1|TRBV30|.
TGTGCCTGGAGTCGGGACAGAAGCTCCTACAATGAGCAGTTCTTC
CAWSRDRSSYNEQFF
>.|TRBJ2-7|TRBV6-6|once
TGTGCCAGCAGTTACGTTGTCTTACAGGTTACCTACGAGCAGTACTTC
CASSYVVLQVTYEQYF
>.|TRBJ2-5|TRBV28|.
TGTGCCAGCAGTTTTGATTGGGGAGGGGGCTTGTCTGGGAATGGAGAGACCCAGTACTTC
CASSFDWGGGLSGNGETQYF
>.|TRBJ1-2|TRBV2|.
TGTGCCAGCATTCCCACAGGAATCAGGATCTATGGCTACACCTTC
CASIPTGIRIYGYTF
>TRBD1|TRBJ1-5|TRBV6-1|.
TGTGCCAGCAGCTTGGACAGGGCCCCCAATCAGCCCCAGCATTTT
CASSLDRAPNQPQHF